The 8 T cell receptor beta chains presented below share a single source sample, sequenced in a study of shared clonotypes between healthy human individuals. The repertoire was sequenced with immunoSEQ multiplex PCR; TCRdb's copy has only in-frame clones and lacks some. The table lists about 2.3 million clones, approximately 95% of them singletons. The sample was naive CD4+ T cells from PBMCs. Subset: CD45RA+ positively selected. Receptor source: a man between 18 and 29 years old in good health. Some clones in this sample may be carry-over from other donors' samples.

The J gene is TRBJ1-2, the V gene TRBV29-1; D is unclear. Germline V gives CDR1 SQVTM, CDR2 ANQGSEA. The CDR3 has 12 amino acids. V lost 4 bases and J 7 bases, leaving 13 bases between the germline ends. Written as DNA, the CDR3 is TGCAGCGTTGCATTAGGGTTGGGTGGCTACACCTTC. Translated, it gives CSVALGLGGYTF. The full variable domain, in which reference TRBV29-1 and TRBJ1-2 provide the parts outside the CDR3, is SAVISQKPSRDICQRGTSLTIQCQVDSQVTMMFWYRQQPGQSLTLIATANQGSEATYESGFVIDKFPISRPNLTFSTLTVSNMSPEDSSIYLCSVALGLGGYTFGSGTRLTVV.

The rearrangement links TRBV2 to TRBJ2-5; 9 nucleotides match TRBD1. The V and J ends lost 4 bases and 2 bases, in that order; junction bases with no gene match: 2. This CDR3 spans 14 amino acids. Germline CDR1 and CDR2: SNHLY and FYNNEI. CDR3 sequence: CASSAGQGQETQYF. The CDR3 DNA sequence: TGTGCCAGCAGTGCCGGACAGGGGCAAGAGACCCAGTACTTC.

The chain has TRBV5-1 and TRBJ2-1; D gene ambiguous. This CDR3 is built from 13 residues. The germline gives CDR1 SGHRS, CDR2 YFSETQ. V lost 4 bases and J lost 0, with 5 bases in between. The CDR3 protein is CASSEDSYNEQFF. The CDR3 nucleotides are TGCGCCAGCAGCGAAGACTCCTACAATGAGCAGTTCTTC.

The gene calls are TRBV28 and TRBJ2-1, with 12 bases that match TRBD2. Losses at the gene ends were 5 bases for V and 9 bases for J; bases not matched to a gene: 8. The CDR3 has 15 residues. CDR1 and CDR2 from the germline V gene are MDHEN and SYDVKM. CDR3 DNA: TGTGCCAGCAGTAAGACTAGCGGGAGAAAACTTGAGCAGTTCTTC. It specifies CASSKTSGRKLEQFF. Full variable domain (outside the CDR3, taken from reference TRBV28 and TRBJ2-1): DVKVTQSSRYLVKRTGEKVFLECVQDMDHENMFWYRQDPGLGLRLIYFSYDVKMKEKGDIPEGYSVSREKKERFSLILESASTNQTSMYLCASSKTSGRKLEQFFGPGTRLTVL.

This chain connects TRBV7-2 to TRBJ2-5; 9 positions match TRBD2. J gave up 5 bases and V 3 bases, and 7 bases lay outside the gene matches. Per germline, CDR1 SGHTA and CDR2 FQGNSA. This CDR3 contains 15 residues. The CDR3: CASSLAGGPFETQYF. As DNA, the CDR3 is TGTGCCAGCAGCTTGGCGGGAGGGCCTTTTGAGACCCAGTACTTC.

This chain connects TRBV7-2 to TRBJ2-1, with D possibly being TRBD1 (5 bases). The CDR3 sequence is 11 residues long. V lost 5 bases to trimming and J lost 9 bases, with 8 bases between them. The germline V gene has CDR1 SGHTA and CDR2 FQGNSA. CDR3 region: CASSPQGEQFF. The CDR3, as DNA: TGTGCCAGCAGCCCTCAGGGTGAGCAGTTCTTC.

This rearrangement joins TRBV2 to TRBJ2-3, with 9 bases lining up with TRBD2. The germline CDR1 and CDR2 sequences are SNHLY and FYNNEI. Trimming removed 1 base from V and 0 bases from J; junction bases left unmatched: 2. This CDR3 comprises 16 residues. The CDR3 bases are TGTGCCAGCAGTGAAGGGACTAGCGCTAGCACAGATACGCAGTATTTT. This encodes CASSEGTSASTDTQYF.

With regard to this clone: Other DNA sequences of this sample code for an identical CDR3. The V call is TRBV14, the J call TRBJ2-7; maybe TRBD1 (5 bases). This CDR3 spans 12 amino acids. With 5 bases removed from V and 4 bases from J, the gap between germline ends came to 9 bases. CDR1 and CDR2 (germline): SGHDN, FVKESK. CDR3 in DNA: TGTGCCAGCAGCTCCGCAGGGTACGAGCAGTACTTC. This sequence encodes CASSSAGYEQYF. The complete variable domain, with remaining parts taken from reference TRBV14 and TRBJ2-7, reads EAGVTQFPSHSVIEKGQTVTLRCDPISGHDNLYWYRRVMGKEIKFLLHFVKESKQDESGMPNNRFLAERTGGTYSTLKVQPAELEDSGVYFCASSSAGYEQYFGPGTRLTVT.